The clone carrying this T cell receptor (beta chain) was detected many times. The antigen remains undetermined. Quantitative molecular-barcoded 5'-RACE generated the TCR beta libraries. TCRdb recomputed calls from the 5' RACE reads with MiXCR, one row per CDR3 protein. The sample consists of 250,000 or so distinct CDR3 sequences, roughly 10% of them appearing once. The sample comes from a study of CD8 T cells in ankylosing spondylitis. Whole-study results and caveats: Past studies reported some motif variants in reactive arthritis synovial fluid and blood. Relatively rare in peripheral blood, disease-linked clones were also CD8+. Clones tied to disease were said to be significantly enriched in matched ankylosing spondylitis synovial fluid.

The V end lost 4 bases, the J end lost 3 bases, and 10 bases lay between the germline ends. There are 12 residues in the CDR3. Germline V gene sequence: CDR1 SQVTM, CDR2 ANQGSEA. This sequence originates from a male donor with ankylosing spondylitis or in good health (not recorded which). Sequenced input: blood, either unsorted or a sorted T cell fraction (not recorded which). The rearrangement joins TRBV29-1 to TRBJ2-7; D is unclear. The DNA for the CDR3 is TGCAGCGTTGCGGCAAACCTCTACGAGCAGTACTTC. Protein sequence: CSVAANLYEQYF.